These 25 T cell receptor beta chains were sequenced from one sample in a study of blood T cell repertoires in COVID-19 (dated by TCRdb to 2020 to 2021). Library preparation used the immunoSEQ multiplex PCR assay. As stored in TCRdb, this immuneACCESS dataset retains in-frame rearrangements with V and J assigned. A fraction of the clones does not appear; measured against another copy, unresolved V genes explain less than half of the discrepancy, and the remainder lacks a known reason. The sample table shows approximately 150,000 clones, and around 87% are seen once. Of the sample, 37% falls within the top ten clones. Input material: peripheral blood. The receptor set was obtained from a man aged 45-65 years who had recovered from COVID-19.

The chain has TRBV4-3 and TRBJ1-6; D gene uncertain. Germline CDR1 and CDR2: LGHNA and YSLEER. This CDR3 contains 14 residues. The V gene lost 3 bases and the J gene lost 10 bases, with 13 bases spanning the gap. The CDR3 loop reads CASSQAVRGSPLHF. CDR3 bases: TGCGCCAGCAGCCAGGCTGTCAGAGGCTCACCCCTCCACTTT.

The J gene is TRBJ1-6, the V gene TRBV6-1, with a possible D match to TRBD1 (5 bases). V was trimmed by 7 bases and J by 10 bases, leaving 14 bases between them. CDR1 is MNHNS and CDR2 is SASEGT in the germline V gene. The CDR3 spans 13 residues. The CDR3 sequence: CASTREGVSPLHF. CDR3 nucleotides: TGTGCCAGCACCAGGGAGGGAGTCTCACCCCTCCACTTT.

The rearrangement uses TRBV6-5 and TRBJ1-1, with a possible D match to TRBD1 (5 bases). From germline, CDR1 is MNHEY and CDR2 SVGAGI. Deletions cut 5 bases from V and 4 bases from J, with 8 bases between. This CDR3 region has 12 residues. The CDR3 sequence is CASSPGGTEAFF. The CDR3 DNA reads TGTGCCAGCAGTCCCGGGGGCACTGAAGCTTTCTTT.

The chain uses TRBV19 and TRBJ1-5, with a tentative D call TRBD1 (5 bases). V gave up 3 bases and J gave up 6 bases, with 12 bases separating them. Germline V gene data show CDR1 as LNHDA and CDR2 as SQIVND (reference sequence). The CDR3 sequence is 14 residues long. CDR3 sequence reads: CASSISGGGQPQHF. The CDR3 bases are TGTGCCAGTAGTATTAGTGGGGGAGGTCAGCCCCAGCATTTT. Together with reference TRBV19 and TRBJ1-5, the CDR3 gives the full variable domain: DGGITQSPKYLFRKEGQNVTLSCEQNLNHDAMYWYRQDPGQGLRLIYYSQIVNDFQKGDIAEGYSVSREKKESFPLTVTSAQKNPTAFYLCASSISGGGQPQHFGDGTRLSIL.

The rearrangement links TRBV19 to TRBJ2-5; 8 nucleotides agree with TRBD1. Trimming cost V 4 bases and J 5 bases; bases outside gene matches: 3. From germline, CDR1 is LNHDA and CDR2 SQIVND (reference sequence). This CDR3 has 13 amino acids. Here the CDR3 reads CASSTGGWETQYF. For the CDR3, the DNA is TGTGCCAGTAGTACAGGGGGCTGGGAGACCCAGTACTTC.

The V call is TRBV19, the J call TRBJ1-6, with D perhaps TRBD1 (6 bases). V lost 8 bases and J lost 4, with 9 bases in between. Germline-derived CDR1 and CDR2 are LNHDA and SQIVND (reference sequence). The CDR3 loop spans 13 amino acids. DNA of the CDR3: TGTGCCAGTTCGGACAGTTATAATTCACCCCTCCACTTT. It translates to CASSDSYNSPLHF.

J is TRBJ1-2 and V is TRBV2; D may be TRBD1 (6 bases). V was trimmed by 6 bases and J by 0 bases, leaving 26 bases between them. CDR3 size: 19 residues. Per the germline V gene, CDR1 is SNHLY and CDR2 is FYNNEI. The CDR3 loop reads CASRPRGGAQKLANYGYTF. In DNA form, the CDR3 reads TGTGCCAGCAGACCACGTGGGGGGGCCCAAAAGTTAGCTAACTATGGCTACACCTTC.

For the CDR3, the DNA is TGTGCCAGCAGCGAAAAGGGGGCAGGGGGCATGGAGCCCCAGCATTTT. As protein: CASSEKGAGGMEPQHF. This chain uses TRBV7-9 with TRBJ1-5, with TRBD1 matching over 8 bases. The V gene end was trimmed by 5 bases and the J gene end by 8 bases; junction bases not matched to a gene: 14. Germline V gene lookup returns CDR1 SEHNR and CDR2 FQNEAQ (reference sequence). This CDR3 is built from 16 residues.

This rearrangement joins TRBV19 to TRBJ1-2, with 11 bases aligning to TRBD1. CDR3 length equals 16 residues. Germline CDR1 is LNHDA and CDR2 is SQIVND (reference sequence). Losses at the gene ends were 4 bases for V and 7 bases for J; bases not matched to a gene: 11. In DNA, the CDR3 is TGTGCCAGTAGTACTCACCTTGCGGACAGGGGGCTTGGCTACACCTTC. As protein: CASSTHLADRGLGYTF.

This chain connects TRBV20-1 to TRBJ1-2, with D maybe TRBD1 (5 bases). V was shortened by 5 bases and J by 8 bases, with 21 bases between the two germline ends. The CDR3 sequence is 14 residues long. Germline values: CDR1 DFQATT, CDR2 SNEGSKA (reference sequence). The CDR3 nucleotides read TGCAGTGCTGGTGGGGCCCAGCAAATCCGAGGCTACACCTTC. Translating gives CSAGGAQQIRGYTF.

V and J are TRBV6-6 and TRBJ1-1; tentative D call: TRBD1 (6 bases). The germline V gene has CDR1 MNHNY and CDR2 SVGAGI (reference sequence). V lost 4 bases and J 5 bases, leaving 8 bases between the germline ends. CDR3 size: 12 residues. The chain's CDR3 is CASSSQGTEAFF. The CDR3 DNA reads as TGTGCCAGCAGTTCCCAGGGGACTGAAGCTTTCTTT.

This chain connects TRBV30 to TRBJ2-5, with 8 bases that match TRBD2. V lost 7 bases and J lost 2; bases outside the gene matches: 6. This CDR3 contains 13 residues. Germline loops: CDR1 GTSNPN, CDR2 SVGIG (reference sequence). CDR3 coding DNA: TGTGCCTACGAGCGGGGGATTCAAGAGACCCAGTACTTC. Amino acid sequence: CAYERGIQETQYF.

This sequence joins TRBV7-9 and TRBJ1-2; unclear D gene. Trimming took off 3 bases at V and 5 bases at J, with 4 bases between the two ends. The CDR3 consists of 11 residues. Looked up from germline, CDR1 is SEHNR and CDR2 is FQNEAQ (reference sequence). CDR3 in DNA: TGTGCCAGCAGCTTCGGTTATGGCTACACCTTC. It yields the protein CASSFGYGYTF.

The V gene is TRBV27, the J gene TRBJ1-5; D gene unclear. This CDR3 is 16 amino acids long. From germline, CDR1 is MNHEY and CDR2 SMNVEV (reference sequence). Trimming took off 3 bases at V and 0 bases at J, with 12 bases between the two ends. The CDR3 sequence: CASSLRAVNSNQPQHF. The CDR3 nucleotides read TGTGCCAGCAGTTTGAGGGCAGTTAATAGCAATCAGCCCCAGCATTTT.

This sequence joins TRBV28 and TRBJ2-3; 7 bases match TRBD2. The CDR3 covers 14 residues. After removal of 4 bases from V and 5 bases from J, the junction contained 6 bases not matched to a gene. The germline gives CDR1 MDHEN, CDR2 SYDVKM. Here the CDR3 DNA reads TGTGCCAGCAGTTCTCGGGGGGAGGGAGATACGCAGTATTTT. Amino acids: CASSSRGEGDTQYF. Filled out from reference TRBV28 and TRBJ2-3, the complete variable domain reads DVKVTQSSRYLVKRTGEKVFLECVQDMDHENMFWYRQDPGLGLRLIYFSYDVKMKEKGDIPEGYSVSREKKERFSLILESASTNQTSMYLCASSSRGEGDTQYFGPGTRLTVL.

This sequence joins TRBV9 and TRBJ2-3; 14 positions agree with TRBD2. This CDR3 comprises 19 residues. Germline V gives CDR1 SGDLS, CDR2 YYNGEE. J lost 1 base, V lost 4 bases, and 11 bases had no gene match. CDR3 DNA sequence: TGTGCCAGCAGCCCCCACGATCAGGGACTAGCGGGAGGCACAGATACGCAGTATTTT. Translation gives CASSPHDQGLAGGTDTQYF.

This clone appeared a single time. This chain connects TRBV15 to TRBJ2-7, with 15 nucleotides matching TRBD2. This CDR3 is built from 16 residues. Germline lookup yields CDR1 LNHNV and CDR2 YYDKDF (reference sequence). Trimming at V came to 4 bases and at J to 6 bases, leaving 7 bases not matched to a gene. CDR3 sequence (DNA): TGTGCCACCAGCAAAGGACTAGCGGGGGGGCAGGTCGAGCAGTACTTC. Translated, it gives CATSKGLAGGQVEQYF.

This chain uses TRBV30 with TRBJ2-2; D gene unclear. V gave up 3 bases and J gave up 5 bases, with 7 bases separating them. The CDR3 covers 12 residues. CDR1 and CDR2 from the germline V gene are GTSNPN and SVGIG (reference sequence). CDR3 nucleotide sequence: TGTGCCTGGAGCCCAAATACCGGGGAGCTGTTTTTT. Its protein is CAWSPNTGELFF.

CDR3 sequence: CASSQGGPESYNEQFF. In nucleotides, the CDR3 is TGTGCCAGCAGCCAAGGGGGCCCGGAATCCTACAATGAGCAGTTCTTC. The rearrangement joins TRBV3-1 (or the pseudogene TRBV3-2) to TRBJ2-1; tentatively, D is TRBD1 (5 bases). Trimming took off 1 base at V and 1 base at J, with 11 bases between the two ends. Germline V gene sequence: CDR1 LGHDT, CDR2 YNNKEL (reference sequence). The CDR3 has 16 amino acids.

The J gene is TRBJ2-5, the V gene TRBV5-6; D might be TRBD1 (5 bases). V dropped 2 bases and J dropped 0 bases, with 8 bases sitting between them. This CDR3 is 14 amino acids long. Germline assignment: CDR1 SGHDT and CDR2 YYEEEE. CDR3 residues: CASSLTGNQETQYF. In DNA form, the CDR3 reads TGTGCCAGCAGCTTAACAGGAAACCAAGAGACCCAGTACTTC.

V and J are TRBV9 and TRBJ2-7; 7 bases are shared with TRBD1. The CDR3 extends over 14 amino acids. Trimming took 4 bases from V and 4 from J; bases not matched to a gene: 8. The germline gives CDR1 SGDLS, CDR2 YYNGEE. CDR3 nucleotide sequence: TGTGCCAGCAGCCCGGGACAGAGGACATACGAGCAGTACTTC. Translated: CASSPGQRTYEQYF.

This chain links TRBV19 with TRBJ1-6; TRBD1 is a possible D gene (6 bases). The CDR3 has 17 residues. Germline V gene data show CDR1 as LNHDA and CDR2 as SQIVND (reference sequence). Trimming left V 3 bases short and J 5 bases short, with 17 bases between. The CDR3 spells CASSISQGFSDNSPLHF. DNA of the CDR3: TGTGCCAGTAGTATCTCCCAGGGGTTTTCGGATAATTCACCCCTCCACTTT.

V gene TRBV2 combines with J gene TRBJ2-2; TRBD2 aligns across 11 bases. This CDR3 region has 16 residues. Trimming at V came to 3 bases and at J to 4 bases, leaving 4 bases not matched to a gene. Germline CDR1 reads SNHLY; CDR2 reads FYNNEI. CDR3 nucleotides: TGTGCCAGCAGTGACTTACTAGCGGGGGCCACCGGGGAGCTGTTTTTT. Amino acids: CASSDLLAGATGELFF.

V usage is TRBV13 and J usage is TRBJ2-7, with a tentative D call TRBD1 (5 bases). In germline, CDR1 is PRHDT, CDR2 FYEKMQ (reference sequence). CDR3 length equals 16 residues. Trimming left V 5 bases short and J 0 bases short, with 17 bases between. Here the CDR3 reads CASSPDSSLLSYEQYF. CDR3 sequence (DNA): TGTGCCAGCAGCCCAGACAGCTCCCTCCTCTCCTACGAGCAGTACTTC.

CDR3 nucleotides: TGTGCCAGCAGCTTGGTAGGAGGTGGCTATGGCTACACCTTC. Amino acids: CASSLVGGGYGYTF. The chain uses TRBV5-6 and TRBJ1-2; D unclear. The CDR3 length is 14 residues. Germline-derived CDR1 and CDR2 are SGHDT and YYEEEE. The V and J ends lost 0 bases and 4 bases respectively, with 10 bases between them.